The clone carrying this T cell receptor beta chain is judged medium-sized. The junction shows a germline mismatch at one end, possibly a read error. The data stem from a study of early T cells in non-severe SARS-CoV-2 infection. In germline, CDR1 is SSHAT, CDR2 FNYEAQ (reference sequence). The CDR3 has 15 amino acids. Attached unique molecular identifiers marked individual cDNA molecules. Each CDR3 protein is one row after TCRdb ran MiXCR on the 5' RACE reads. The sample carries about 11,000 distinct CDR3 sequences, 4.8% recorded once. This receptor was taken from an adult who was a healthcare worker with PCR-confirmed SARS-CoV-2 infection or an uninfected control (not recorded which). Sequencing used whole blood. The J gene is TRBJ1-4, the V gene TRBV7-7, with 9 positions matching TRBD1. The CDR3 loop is CASSLGTGPNEKLFF. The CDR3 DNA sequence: TGTGCTAGCAGCTTGGGGACAGGGCCGAATGAAAAACTGTTTTTT.